This TCR beta chain stems from a study of blood T cell repertoires in COVID-19. Study details: There were acute and convalescent COVID-19 samples, and they came from the United States, Italy and Spain. Sample material is recorded as cDNA or gDNA derived from T cells, B-cell-depleted T cells, or PBMCs.

Only in-frame clones appear in the TCRdb table, and some are missing; sequencing was by immunoSEQ multiplex PCR. In the table there are under 500,000 clones, more than 80% of which are singletons. This CDR3 contains 13 residues. Between the trimmed V and J ends, which lost 3 bases and 1 base, there was a span of 6 bases. Germline V gives CDR1 MDHEN, CDR2 SYDVKM. Cohort placement rested on clinical history that participants reported themselves. Two consecutive negative NP/OP PCR tests, clearance, or resolved symptoms defined Cohort 3 recovery. This clone was counted a few times. The V and J genes are TRBV28 and TRBJ1-1, with D uncertain. The sequence came from a man aged 25 to 40 who had recovered from COVID-19. The sequencing sample was made of PBMCs or T cells enriched from blood (not recorded which). The CDR3 nucleotides are TGTGCCAGCAGTTTCCCGGGGAACACTGAAGCTTTCTTT. Translating it yields CASSFPGNTEAFF.